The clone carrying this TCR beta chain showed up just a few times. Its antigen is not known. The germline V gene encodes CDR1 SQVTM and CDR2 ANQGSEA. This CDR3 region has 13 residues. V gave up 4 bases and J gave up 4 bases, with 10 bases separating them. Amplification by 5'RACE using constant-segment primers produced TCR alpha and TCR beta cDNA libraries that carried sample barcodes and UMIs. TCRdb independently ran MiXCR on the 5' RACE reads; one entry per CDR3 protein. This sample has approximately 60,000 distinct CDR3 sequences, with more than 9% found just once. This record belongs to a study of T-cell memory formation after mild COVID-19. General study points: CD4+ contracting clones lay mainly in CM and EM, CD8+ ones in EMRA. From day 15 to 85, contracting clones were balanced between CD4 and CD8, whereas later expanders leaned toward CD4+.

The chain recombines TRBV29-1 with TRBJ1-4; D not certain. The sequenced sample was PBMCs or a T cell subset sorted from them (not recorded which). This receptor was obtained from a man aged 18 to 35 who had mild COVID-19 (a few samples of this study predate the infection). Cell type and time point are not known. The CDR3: CSVGWSYNEKLFF. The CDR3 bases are TGCAGCGTTGGTTGGAGCTATAATGAAAAACTGTTTTTT.